This T cell receptor (beta chain) emerged from a study of T cell responses to AZD1222 COVID-19 vaccine (dated by TCRdb to the early 2020s). Concerning the study at large: AZD1222 recipients given second doses at about 4 weeks or at about 12 weeks were pooled, since spike-specific TCR depth and breadth were not found to differ between the two schedules. TCR sequencing was performed for more than 230 trial participants, of whom approximately 200 were given two doses of AZD1222 and 26 were given two doses of MenACWY control vaccine. Trial participants were enrolled into age subgroups of 18-55, 56-69 and 70-plus years, which contained around 150, 28 and 57 TCR-sequenced participants, respectively.

As concerns this clone: What this receptor recognizes is not known. No much larger clone exists at a distance of one base, and base qualities are not known.

What the study reported, not specific to this receptor: Nearly half of unique spike-specific TCRs reportedly recognized epitopes outside regions mutated in the B.1.351 and B.1.1.7 variants. Conclusions about previously exposed vaccinees are limited because only five to seven AZD1222 recipients were SARS-CoV-2 seropositive at baseline. The whole spike protein was spanned by vaccine-associated CD4 TCRs, and dominant responses were seen in regions 160-218 and 743-854. The 56-69-year group was small, and its depth increase did not reach significance, likely because of low power. No day 14 peak-response samples were available, so repertoires were characterized only after the peak T cell response. After two AZD1222 doses, both the breadth and the depth of spike-specific TCRs were significantly higher than at day 0 and than in MenACWY recipients. Participants were mostly white British, with more females than males. The authors suggested clonal diversity may have been underestimated.

The CDR3 regions of human TCRbeta chains were analyzed by immunosequencing. The authors processed their data as follows. Repertoire TCRs were checked for matches against a reference library of SARS-CoV-2-specific TCRs that had been generated using the MIRA antigen-specificity platform. Breadth was defined as the fraction of unique TCRs that were SARS-CoV-2-associated, and depth was defined as the fraction of total T cells that were SARS-CoV-2-associated. Using the MIRA data, every spike-specific TCR was mapped to the spike region that the TCR reacted to and assigned to either a CD4 or a CD8 class. Log10-transformed breadth and depth values were compared by one-way ANOVA with Sidak's multiple comparisons tests. TCRdb limited this immuneACCESS table to in-frame rearrangements with V and J called. A share of clones is missing; checked studies link under half to unresolved V genes, and the rest is unexplained. From that table come the V and J calls and clone size; the DNA was used to work out D and trimming. This sample comprises approximately 160,000 clones, approximately 93% of them detected only once. The ten largest account for around 0.96% of the sample.

Interpreted using the paper, the time point label stands for: baseline before first vaccination. Vaccinee samples were obtained from the UK trials COV001 and COV002, which included a single-blind randomized controlled phase 2/3 trial of AZD1222 (ChAdOx1 nCoV-19) in healthy adults. For TCRbeta chain sequencing, PBMC samples were collected from trial participants at day 0 and at day 28 after the second dose. This clonotype was sampled from an adult in good health. The sequencing used peripheral blood, collected on day 0 of AZD1222 vaccination.

The nucleotides are TGTGCCAGCAGCCAAGGGACTAGCGGGGGGGGACTCTACGAGCAGTACTTC. The translation is CASSQGTSGGGLYEQYF. Recombination connected TRBV4-2 to TRBJ2-7; 15 central bases correspond to TRBD2. The germline V gene provides CDR1 LGHNA and CDR2 YNFKEQ. For this chain, trimming is 1 base at the V end and 3 bases at the J end, and the number of junction bases without a gene match is 4. The CDR3 numbers 17 residues from cysteine through phenylalanine. This entry keeps only the CDR3 DNA: 51 bases, framed from base 1.